This TCR beta chain is drawn from a study of PD-1 blockade in classical Hodgkin lymphoma. Whole-study findings and limits: Unlike CD8+ TCR diversity, which did not rise significantly by C4D1, CD4+ TCR diversity did.

This clone occurred a few times. Its antigen remains unidentified. With 3 bases removed from V and 1 base from J, the gap between germline ends came to 6 bases. This CDR3 has 13 amino acids. Germline-derived CDR1 and CDR2 are SGHVS and FQNEAQ. As to time point: cycle 4 day 1 (C4D1), after more than five weeks of nivolumab. Every patient had relapsed following autologous stem cell transplantation, and cohorts differed in brentuximab vedotin exposure. Negative selection with magnetic separation was used to purify CD4+ T cells from thawed PBMCs. Profiled with immunoSEQ multiplex PCR; TCRdb holds only in-frame clones, not every one. The sample gives tens of thousands of clones, around 86% of which show up once; around 3% is in the top ten.

The chain employs TRBV7-8 and TRBJ1-1, with D perhaps matching TRBD1 (5 bases). Sequenced here: CD4+ T cells from blood, sampled before the fourth cycle of nivolumab. The clonotype originates from a human donor with classical Hodgkin lymphoma. The CDR3 sequence is CASSFQGNTEAFF. DNA of the CDR3: TGTGCCAGCAGCTTCCAGGGGAACACTGAAGCTTTCTTT.